The T cell receptor beta chain described here comes from a study of T cells after posttransplantation cyclophosphamide. A marrow graft followed busulfan-fludarabine conditioning, with cyclophosphamide on days +3 and +4. Clones were sequenced by immunoSEQ multiplex PCR, and TCRdb holds only the in-frame ones, with some missing. Of about 43,000 clones detected, about nine tenths appear once; the ten largest clones hold around 2.3%. The sequences come from PBMCs, collected around 60 days after allogeneic stem cell transplant with posttransplant cyclophosphamide. This TCR was sampled from a male patient aged 55 to 70 who received an allogeneic stem cell transplant from a related donor and was CMV-positive. Some of the T cells may derive from the graft donor.

The CDR3 nucleotides read TGTGCCAGCAGCTTAGTGGCAGAGGGGAACACTGAAGCTTTCTTT. It specifies CASSLVAEGNTEAFF. The V gene is TRBV7-6, the J gene TRBJ1-1; D remains unclear. The V and J ends lost 1 base and 1 base respectively, with 10 bases between them. The CDR3 has 15 residues. In germline, CDR1 is SGHVS, CDR2 FNYEAQ. The variable domain in full, with the rest retrieved from reference TRBV7-6 and TRBJ1-1, is GAGVSQSPRYKVTKRGQDVALRCDPISGHVSLYWYRQALGQGPEFLTYFNYEAQQDKSGLPNDRFSAERPEGSISTLTIQRTEQRDSAMYRCASSLVAEGNTEAFFGQGTRLTVV.